This entry describes one T cell receptor beta chain. As yet, its antigen is unknown. This sample is part of a study of CD8+ T cells in alopecia areata. Whole-study results and caveats: Among the cells sequenced in scalp samples are also the resident alphabeta T cells of normal skin.

As to treatment: oral pan-JAK inhibitor, 5-10 mg twice daily. Once RNA had been extracted, it was reverse transcribed into cDNA to act as the sequencing template. Method: immunoSEQ multiplex PCR; TCRdb's copy keeps in-frame clones and lacks some. In the table there are 75,000 to 80,000 clones, around two thirds of which are singletons. The CDR3 has 16 residues. V dropped 1 base and J dropped 1 base, with 12 bases sitting between them. CDR1 is MGHRA and CDR2 is YSYEKL in the germline V gene. The chain uses TRBV4-1 and TRBJ2-3; D might be TRBD1 (5 bases). The sample consisted of CD8+ T cells sorted from blood, taken at week 24, from a patient treated with tofacitinib. The TCR originated in a human donor with alopecia areata. The CDR3 is CASSQGTNSRTDTQYF. CDR3 sequence (DNA): TGCGCCAGCAGCCAAGGGACAAATTCCCGCACAGATACGCAGTATTTT.